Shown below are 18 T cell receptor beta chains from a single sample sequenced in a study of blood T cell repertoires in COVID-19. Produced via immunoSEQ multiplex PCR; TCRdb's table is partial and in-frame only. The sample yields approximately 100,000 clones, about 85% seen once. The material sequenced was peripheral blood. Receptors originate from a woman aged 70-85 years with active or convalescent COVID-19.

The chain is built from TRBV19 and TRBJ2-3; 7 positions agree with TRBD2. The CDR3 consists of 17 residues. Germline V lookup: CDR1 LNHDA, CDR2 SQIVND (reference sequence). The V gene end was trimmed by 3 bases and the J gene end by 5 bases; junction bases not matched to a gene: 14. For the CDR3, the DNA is TGTGCCAGTAGTATTTTTGGCGGGAGTAAAGGGAGAGATACGCAGTATTTT. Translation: CASSIFGGSKGRDTQYF.

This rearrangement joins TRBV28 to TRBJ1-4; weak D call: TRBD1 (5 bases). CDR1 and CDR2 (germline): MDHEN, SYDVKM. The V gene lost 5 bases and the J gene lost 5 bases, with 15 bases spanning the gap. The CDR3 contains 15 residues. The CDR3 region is CASSTPGDPNEKLFF. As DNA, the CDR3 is TGTGCCAGCAGTACCCCGGGGGACCCCAATGAAAAACTGTTTTTT. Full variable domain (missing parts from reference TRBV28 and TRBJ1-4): DVKVTQSSRYLVKRTGEKVFLECVQDMDHENMFWYRQDPGLGLRLIYFSYDVKMKEKGDIPEGYSVSREKKERFSLILESASTNQTSMYLCASSTPGDPNEKLFFGSGTQLSVL.

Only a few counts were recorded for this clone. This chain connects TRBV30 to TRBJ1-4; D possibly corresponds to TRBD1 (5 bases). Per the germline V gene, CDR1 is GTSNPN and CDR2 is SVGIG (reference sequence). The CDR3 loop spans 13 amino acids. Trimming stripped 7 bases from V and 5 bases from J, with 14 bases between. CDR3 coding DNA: TGTGCCTCCGAAGGAGGGACGAATGAAAAACTGTTTTTT. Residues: CASEGGTNEKLFF.

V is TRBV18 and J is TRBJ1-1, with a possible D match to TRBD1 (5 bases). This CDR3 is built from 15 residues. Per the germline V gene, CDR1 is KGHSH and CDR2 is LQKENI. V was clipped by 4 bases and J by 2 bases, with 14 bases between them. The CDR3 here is CASSLSDSYNTEAFF. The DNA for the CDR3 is TGTGCCAGCTCACTCTCTGACAGTTACAACACTGAAGCTTTCTTT.

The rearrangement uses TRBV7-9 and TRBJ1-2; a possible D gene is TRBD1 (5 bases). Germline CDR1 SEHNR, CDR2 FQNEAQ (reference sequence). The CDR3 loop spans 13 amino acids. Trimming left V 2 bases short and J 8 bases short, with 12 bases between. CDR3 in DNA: TGTGCCAGCAGCTTATACCAGGGATTCGGCTACACCTTC. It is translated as CASSLYQGFGYTF.

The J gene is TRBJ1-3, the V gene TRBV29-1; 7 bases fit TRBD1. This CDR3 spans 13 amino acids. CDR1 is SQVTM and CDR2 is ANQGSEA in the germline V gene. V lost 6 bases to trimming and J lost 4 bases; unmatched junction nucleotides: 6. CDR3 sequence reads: CSVDQGDGNTIYF. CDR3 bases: TGCAGCGTGGACCAGGGGGACGGAAACACCATATATTTT.

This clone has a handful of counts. In DNA form, the CDR3 reads TGTGCCAGCAGACACACAGGGACGGGTTCACCCCTCCACTTT. This encodes CASRHTGTGSPLHF. This chain connects TRBV14 to TRBJ1-6; TRBD1 is a possible D gene (6 bases). Germline V lookup: CDR1 SGHDN, CDR2 FVKESK. The CDR3 length is 14 residues. V lost 6 bases, J lost 9 bases, and 15 bases lay in between.

CDR3 sequence reads: CASSTGDRENREQYF. As DNA, the CDR3 is TGTGCCAGCAGCACGGGGGACAGGGAGAATCGCGAGCAGTACTTC. V gene TRBV5-5 combines with J gene TRBJ2-7; 9 nucleotides agree with TRBD1. Germline CDR1 reads SGHKS; CDR2 reads YYEKEE (reference sequence). The CDR3 has 15 amino acids. The V segment lost 4 bases and the J segment 6 bases; nucleotides outside the gene matches: 11.

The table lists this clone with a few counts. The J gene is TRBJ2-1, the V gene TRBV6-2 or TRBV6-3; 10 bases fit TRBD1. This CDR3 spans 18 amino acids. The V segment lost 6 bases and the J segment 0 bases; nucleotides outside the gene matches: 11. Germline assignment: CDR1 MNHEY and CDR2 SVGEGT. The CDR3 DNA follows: TGTGCCAGCAGCAACCCCCGGGACAGGGGAAGCTCCTACAATGAGCAGTTCTTC. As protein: CASSNPRDRGSSYNEQFF.

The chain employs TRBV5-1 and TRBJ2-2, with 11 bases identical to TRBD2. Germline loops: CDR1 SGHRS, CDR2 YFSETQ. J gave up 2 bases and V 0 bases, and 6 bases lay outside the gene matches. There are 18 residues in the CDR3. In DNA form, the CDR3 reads TGCGCCAGCAGCTTGGGGAAGGGGACTAGCGGCAACACCGGGGAGCTGTTTTTT. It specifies CASSLGKGTSGNTGELFF.

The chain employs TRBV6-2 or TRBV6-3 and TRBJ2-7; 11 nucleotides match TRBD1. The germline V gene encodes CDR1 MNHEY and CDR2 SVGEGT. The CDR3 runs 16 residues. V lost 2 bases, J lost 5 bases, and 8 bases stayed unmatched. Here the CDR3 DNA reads TGTGCCAGCAGTTACGCCCAAGGACAGGGGGCGGACGAGCAGTACTTC. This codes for CASSYAQGQGADEQYF.

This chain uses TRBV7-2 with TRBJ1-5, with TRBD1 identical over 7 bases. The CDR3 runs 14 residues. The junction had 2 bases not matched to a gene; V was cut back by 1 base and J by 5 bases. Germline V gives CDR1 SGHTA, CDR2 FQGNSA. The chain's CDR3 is CASSLGGGHQPQHF. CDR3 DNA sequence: TGTGCCAGCAGCTTAGGAGGGGGCCATCAGCCCCAGCATTTT.

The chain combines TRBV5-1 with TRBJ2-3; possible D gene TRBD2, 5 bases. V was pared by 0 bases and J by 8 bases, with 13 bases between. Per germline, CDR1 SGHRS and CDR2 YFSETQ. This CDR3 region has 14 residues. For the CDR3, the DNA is TGCGCCAGCAGCTTGGATCCTAGCATGGGTACGCAGTATTTT. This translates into CASSLDPSMGTQYF.

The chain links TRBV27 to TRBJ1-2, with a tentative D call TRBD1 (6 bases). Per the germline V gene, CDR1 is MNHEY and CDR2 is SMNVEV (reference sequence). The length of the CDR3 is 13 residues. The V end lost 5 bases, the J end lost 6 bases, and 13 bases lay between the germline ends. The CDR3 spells CASSLQGENGYTF. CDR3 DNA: TGTGCCAGCAGTCTACAGGGAGAGAATGGCTACACCTTC.

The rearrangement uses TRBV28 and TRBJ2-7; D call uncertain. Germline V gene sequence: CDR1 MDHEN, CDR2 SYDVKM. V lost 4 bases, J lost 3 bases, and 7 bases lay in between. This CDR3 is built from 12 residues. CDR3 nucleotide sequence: TGTGCCAGCAGTTCCCTTGTCTACGAGCAGTACTTC. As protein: CASSSLVYEQYF. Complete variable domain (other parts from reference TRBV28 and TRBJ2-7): DVKVTQSSRYLVKRTGEKVFLECVQDMDHENMFWYRQDPGLGLRLIYFSYDVKMKEKGDIPEGYSVSREKKERFSLILESASTNQTSMYLCASSSLVYEQYFGPGTRLTVT.

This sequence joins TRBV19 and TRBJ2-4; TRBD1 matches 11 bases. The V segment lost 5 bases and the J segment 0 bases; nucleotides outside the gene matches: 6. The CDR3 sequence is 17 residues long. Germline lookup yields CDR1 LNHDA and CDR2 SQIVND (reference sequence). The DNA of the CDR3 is TGTGCCAGTAGTCCGCGGACAGGGGGCCGAGCCAAAAACATTCAGTACTTC. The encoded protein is CASSPRTGGRAKNIQYF.

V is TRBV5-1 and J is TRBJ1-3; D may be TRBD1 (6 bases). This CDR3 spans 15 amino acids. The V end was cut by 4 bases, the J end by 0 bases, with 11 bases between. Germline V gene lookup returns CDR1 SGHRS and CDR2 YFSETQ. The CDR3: CASSQQGFSGNTIYF. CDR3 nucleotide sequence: TGCGCCAGCAGCCAACAGGGATTCTCTGGAAACACCATATATTTT. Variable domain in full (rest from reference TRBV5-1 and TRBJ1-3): KAGVTQTPRYLIKTRGQQVTLSCSPISGHRSVSWYQQTPGQGLQFLFEYFSETQRNKGNFPGRFSGRQFSNSRSEMNVSTLELGDSALYLCASSQQGFSGNTIYFGEGSWLTVV.

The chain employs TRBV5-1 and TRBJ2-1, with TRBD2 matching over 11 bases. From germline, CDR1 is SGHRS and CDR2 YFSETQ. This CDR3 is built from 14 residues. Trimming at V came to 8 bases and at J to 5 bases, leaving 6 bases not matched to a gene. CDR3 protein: CASSSGGTNNEQFF. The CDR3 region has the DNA TGCGCCAGTTCTAGCGGGGGGACCAACAATGAGCAGTTCTTC.